The 11 T cell receptor beta chains presented below share a single source sample, sequenced in a study of cytomegalovirus exposure and HLA in healthy donors. Amplification used 60 Vbeta primers and 13 Jbeta primers. Libraries were prepared by immunoSEQ multiplex PCR; TCRdb keeps only in-frame clonotypes and omits some of them. The repertoire holds approximately 150,000 clones, with 77% as singletons. The sequenced sample was PBMCs. All receptors come from a woman in her forties in good health and CMV-seropositive.

The CDR3 region is CASSRSGGTTNEKLFF. CDR3 nucleotides: TGTGCCAGCAGCCGATCGGGGGGGACAACTAATGAAAAACTGTTTTTT. The rearrangement joins TRBV5-4 to TRBJ1-4, with D possibly TRBD1 on 5 matching bases. This CDR3 comprises 16 residues. V was cut by 4 bases and J by 0 bases, with 13 bases left in between. The germline CDR1 and CDR2 sequences are SGHNT and YYREEE (reference sequence).

The chain employs TRBV18 and TRBJ2-7; a possible D gene is TRBD1 (5 bases). The CDR3 loop spans 14 amino acids. With 3 bases removed from V and 5 bases from J, the gap between germline ends came to 14 bases. CDR1 is KGHSH, CDR2 LQKENI, per germline. The chain's CDR3 is CASSPAQALNEQYF. CDR3 DNA: TGTGCCAGCTCACCGGCACAGGCTTTAAACGAGCAGTACTTC.

The chain carries TRBV18 and TRBJ1-6, with TRBD1 identical over 9 bases. CDR3 size: 17 residues. V shed 2 bases, J shed 7 bases, and the junction held 9 bases outside the gene matches. From germline, CDR1 is KGHSH and CDR2 LQKENI. The CDR3 protein is CASSPSNRTGVNSPLHF. Written as DNA, the CDR3 is TGTGCCAGCTCACCATCTAACCGGACAGGGGTCAATTCACCCCTCCACTTT.

This rearrangement joins TRBV7-9 to TRBJ2-4; 7 bases agree with TRBD2. The ends lost 4 bases at V and 1 base at J; junction bases unmatched: 7. Per germline, CDR1 SEHNR and CDR2 FQNEAQ (reference sequence). The CDR3 has 16 residues. The CDR3 region is CASSSSGGMAKNIQYF. Here the CDR3 DNA reads TGTGCCAGCAGCTCCTCCGGGGGGATGGCCAAAAACATTCAGTACTTC.

This rearrangement joins TRBV11-2 to TRBJ2-7, with a possible D match to TRBD1 (6 bases). V was pared by 5 bases and J by 3 bases, with 11 bases between. Looked up from germline, CDR1 is SGHAT and CDR2 is FQNNGV. The CDR3 contains 13 residues. For the CDR3, the DNA is TGTGCCAGCAGCCAGGACAGATACTACGAGCAGTACTTC. This codes for CASSQDRYYEQYF. The full variable domain, with the rest looked up from reference TRBV11-2 and TRBJ2-7, is EAGVAQSPRYKIIEKRQSVAFWCNPISGHATLYWYQQILGQGPKLLIQFQNNGVVDDSQLPKDRFSAERLKGVDSTLKIQPAKLEDSAVYLCASSQDRYYEQYFGPGTRLTVT.

The chain combines TRBV5-1 with TRBJ1-6; weak D call: TRBD1 (5 bases). V lost 0 bases and J lost 9, with 16 bases in between. CDR1 and CDR2 from the germline V gene are SGHRS and YFSETQ. This CDR3 has 16 amino acids. The CDR3 coding sequence is TGCGCCAGCAGCTTGGCCCCCCGGGGGGAGAGTTCACCCCTCCACTTT. Translated: CASSLAPRGESSPLHF.

This chain links TRBV19 with TRBJ2-1; a weak D match, TRBD2 (7 bases). The ends were cut back, 2 bases at V and 6 bases at J, with 23 bases in the middle. The CDR3 covers 18 residues. CDR1 LNHDA and CDR2 SQIVND come from the germline V gene (reference sequence). The CDR3 loop reads CASSIYWSGNVGGNEQFF. The CDR3 DNA reads TGTGCCAGTAGTATATATTGGAGCGGGAACGTAGGGGGCAATGAGCAGTTCTTC. Full variable domain (remainder filled in from reference TRBV19 and TRBJ2-1): DGGITQSPKYLFRKEGQNVTLSCEQNLNHDAMYWYRQDPGQGLRLIYYSQIVNDFQKGDIAEGYSVSREKKESFPLTVTSAQKNPTAFYLCASSIYWSGNVGGNEQFFGPGTRLTVL.

This clone was counted only a few times. V usage is TRBV6-1 and J usage is TRBJ2-1, with TRBD2 matching 9 bases. After removal of 4 bases from V and 2 bases from J, the junction contained 3 bases not matched to a gene. The CDR3 length is 15 residues. Germline CDR1 is MNHNS and CDR2 is SASEGT. CDR3 sequence: CASSVSGSAYNEQFF. CDR3 coding DNA: TGTGCCAGCAGTGTTAGCGGGAGTGCCTACAATGAGCAGTTCTTC.

The chain is built from TRBV4-2 and TRBJ2-5, with TRBD2 matching over 9 bases. The J segment lost 7 bases and the V segment lost 0 bases, leaving 6 bases of the junction unmatched. The CDR3 runs to 15 residues. The germline V gene has CDR1 LGHNA and CDR2 YNFKEQ. CDR3 coding DNA: TGTGCCAGCAGCCAAGATCCTGAAGCGGGAGGGACCCAGTACTTC. Its protein is CASSQDPEAGGTQYF.

The chain joins TRBV19 to TRBJ2-7, with D uncertain. Germline lookup yields CDR1 LNHDA and CDR2 SQIVND (reference sequence). The CDR3 covers 14 residues. The V end was cut by 3 bases, the J end by 4 bases, with 13 bases between. CDR3 nucleotide sequence: TGTGCCAGTAGTATTGGGCCTCCCCTGTACGAGCAGTACTTC. As protein: CASSIGPPLYEQYF.

The rearrangement links TRBV27 to TRBJ1-6; D is possibly TRBD1 (5 bases). Trimming removed 0 bases at V and 6 bases at J, with 9 bases between. This CDR3 has 15 residues. Germline loops: CDR1 MNHEY, CDR2 SMNVEV (reference sequence). The CDR3 sequence: CASSLSRQGNSPLHF. The CDR3 DNA reads as TGTGCCAGCAGTTTATCGCGGCAGGGTAATTCACCCCTCCACTTT.